This is a list of T cell receptor beta chains from one sample in a study of identifying expanded T cells in peripheral blood. TCRdb's table, derived via immunoSEQ multiplex PCR, lists solely in-frame clones and lacks some. There are approximately 120,000 clones in the sample; roughly 90% occur only once, and 8% to 9% lies in the top ten. Specimen: blood. These receptors were taken from a person between 18 and 69 years old in good health. The CDR3 runs from the conserved cysteine through the conserved F or W. A D gene is named only where the DNA matches it firmly. Size values are once, few and many counts, or a class for expanded clones, and some rows have none.

J gene,clone size,D gene,V gene,CDR3 DNA,CDR3 protein
TRBJ2-3,-,-,TRBV6-5,TGTGCCAGCAGTCCGGGGGCGTATATCGTAGATACGCAGTATTTT,CASSPGAYIVDTQYF
TRBJ2-5,-,-,TRBV10-3,TGTGCCATCAGCGACAGAACCCAAGAGACCCAGTACTTC,CAISDRTQETQYF
TRBJ1-4,once,-,TRBV7-9,TGTGCCAGCAGCCCGAGGGGTACTAATGAAAAACTGTTTTTT,CASSPRGTNEKLFF
TRBJ2-7,-,TRBD1,TRBV5-1,TGCGCCAGCAGCGGGAACCGCTATTGGACAGGGGAGATCTACGAGCAGTACTTC,CASSGNRYWTGEIYEQYF
TRBJ2-3,-,-,TRBV7-3,TGTGCCAGCAGCTTAAATGCGGGGTCCGGCACAGATACGCAGTATTTT,CASSLNAGSGTDTQYF
TRBJ1-2,-,-,TRBV5-4,TGTGCCAGCAGCCTTCAGGGAAGCGACTATGGCTACACCTTC,CASSLQGSDYGYTF
TRBJ1-1,many,-,TRBV19,TGTGCCAGTATTTCAGGGGCGAACACTGAAGCTTTCTTT,CASISGANTEAFF
TRBJ2-1,-,TRBD1,TRBV5-6,TGTGCCAGCAGCTTGGCGGGACAGGGGGCCCTCTATGAGCAGTTCTTC,CASSLAGQGALYEQFF
TRBJ1-3,-,-,TRBV29-1,TGCAGCGCTGGGACCGCGGGAAACACCATATATTTT,CSAGTAGNTIYF
TRBJ2-2,once,-,TRBV6-5,TGTGCCAGCAGTACCACTAGGGCGAACACCGGGGAGCTGTTTTTT,CASSTTRANTGELFF
TRBJ2-7,-,-,TRBV11-1,TGTGCCAGCAGCTTAAGGGACTTCTCCTACGAGCAGTACTTC,CASSLRDFSYEQYF
TRBJ2-1,-,TRBD2,TRBV28,TGTGCCAGCAATAGCGGGGGGGCCGCAAACCATGAGCAGTTCTTC,CASNSGGAANHEQFF
TRBJ1-6,-,-,TRBV6-1,TGTGCTGCGGCGGAAGACTCCTATAATTCACCCCTCCACTTT,CAAAEDSYNSPLHF
TRBJ2-7,-,TRBD1,TRBV19,TGTGCCAGTAGCCCCACGGGACAGAACTACGAGCAGTACTTC,CASSPTGQNYEQYF
TRBJ2-2,-,TRBD2,TRBV11-3,TGTGCCAGCAGCCAACTAGCGGGAAACACCGGGGAGCTGTTTTTT,CASSQLAGNTGELFF
TRBJ2-3,-,-,TRBV2,TGTGCCAGCAGTGAACAGGGCACAGATACGCAGTATTTT,CASSEQGTDTQYF
TRBJ2-5,once,TRBD2,TRBV10-3,TGTGCCACCGGAACTAGCGGAGAGACCCAGTACTTC,CATGTSGETQYF
TRBJ2-3,-,-,TRBV7-8,TGTGCCAGCAGGCCCCCCAGCACAGATACGCAGTATTTT,CASRPPSTDTQYF
TRBJ2-3,once,-,TRBV15,TGTGCCACCAGCAGAGAAATTGTTGGCAGGACATTCACAGATACGCAGTATTTT,CATSREIVGRTFTDTQYF
TRBJ2-2,-,-,TRBV28,TGTGCCAGCAGCCTCCCGGGTCCGGCGGAGCTGTTTTTT,CASSLPGPAELFF
TRBJ1-5,-,-,TRBV6-5,TGTGCCAGCAGAAAGGGGGAAGCGGGTCAGCCCCAGCATTTT,CASRKGEAGQPQHF
TRBJ1-3,-,TRBD1,TRBV6-6,TGTGCCAGCAGTCCCGGGACAGTAGGGAACACCATATATTTT,CASSPGTVGNTIYF
TRBJ2-5,-,-,TRBV29-1,TGCAGCGTTGGTGGGAGAAAAGAGACCCAGTACTTC,CSVGGRKETQYF
TRBJ2-7,-,-,TRBV6-5,TGTGCCAGCAGGCCTCGCGAACAAGATACCCAGCAGTACTTC,CASRPREQDTQQYF
TRBJ2-1,-,TRBD1,TRBV4-2,TGTGCCACCTCGCCCGGGACAGTTTTGGACAACGAGCAGTTCTTC,CATSPGTVLDNEQFF
TRBJ2-5,-,-,TRBV5-1,TGCGCCAGCAGCTTGTTAGCGCGGGTCCAAGAGACCCAGTACTTC,CASSLLARVQETQYF
TRBJ2-7,few,-,TRBV11-3,TGTGCCAGCAGCTTACTGACACCGCGGGAGCAGTACTTC,CASSLLTPREQYF
TRBJ2-7,-,-,TRBV2,TGTGCCAGCCGAACGGGCTGGGGGGACGAGCAGTACTTC,CASRTGWGDEQYF
TRBJ1-1,-,TRBD1,TRBV19,TGTGCCAGTAGTATAGGACAGGGTAGGGCTGAAGCTTTCTTT,CASSIGQGRAEAFF
TRBJ1-2,-,TRBD1,TRBV19,TGTGCCAGTAGCCAGGGGGCGCAGGTCTACACCTTC,CASSQGAQVYTF
TRBJ2-3,-,-,TRBV7-6,TGTGCCAGCAGCTTATTGGGAACCAGTGAAGGTACGCAGTATTTT,CASSLLGTSEGTQYF
TRBJ2-3,-,TRBD2,TRBV6-4,TGTGCCAGCAGTGACCCCGGGGGACTAGCGGGGATCACAGATACGCAGTATTTT,CASSDPGGLAGITDTQYF
TRBJ1-4,-,-,TRBV28,TGTGCCAGCAGTTTTAGTGCAACTAATGAAAAACTGTTTTTT,CASSFSATNEKLFF
TRBJ1-6,few,-,TRBV30,TGTGCCTGGAGTATTGAGGTTTCACCCCTCCACTTT,CAWSIEVSPLHF
TRBJ2-5,few,TRBD1,TRBV5-1,TGCGCCAGCAGCTTTTTGGGACAGGGAGGAGAGACCCAGTACTTC,CASSFLGQGGETQYF
TRBJ1-2,-,-,TRBV7-9,TGTGCCAGCAGCCCTCGGGCCGTTATAGGGAGCGATGGCTACACCTTC,CASSPRAVIGSDGYTF
TRBJ1-1,-,-,TRBV7-2,TGTGCCAGCAGCTATGGGGGACGTCCCACTGAAGCTTTCTTT,CASSYGGRPTEAFF
TRBJ2-5,-,-,TRBV5-1,TGCGCCAGCAGCTTGGATCAAGAGACCCAGTACTTC,CASSLDQETQYF
TRBJ2-1,-,TRBD2,TRBV6-5,TGTGCCAGCAGTCCAGAAGTTGGGAGGGCCAATGAGCAGTTCTTC,CASSPEVGRANEQFF
TRBJ2-2,-,-,TRBV10-3,TGTGCCATCATCCGGGACGCCAGTTTACGGCTATCCGGGGAGCTGTTTTTT,CAIIRDASLRLSGELFF
TRBJ1-6,once,-,TRBV6-5,TGTGCCAGCAGTTTCACCCAGGGTTCCAGAAATTCACCCCTCCACTTT,CASSFTQGSRNSPLHF
TRBJ2-7,-,TRBD1,TRBV10-1,TGCGCCAGCGGACGGGACAGCCCGTACGAGCAGTACTTC,CASGRDSPYEQYF
TRBJ1-2,-,-,TRBV7-9,TGTGCCAGCAGCTTAGGTCTGGGTTTGGTGAACTATGGCTACACCTTC,CASSLGLGLVNYGYTF
TRBJ2-1,-,TRBD2,TRBV19,TGTGCCAGTAGGCTAGCGGGAGGGTACAATGAGCAGTTCTTC,CASRLAGGYNEQFF
TRBJ2-1,-,-,TRBV5-1,TGCGCCAGCAGCTTGGTGGCGGACTCCTACAATGAGCAGTTCTTC,CASSLVADSYNEQFF
TRBJ1-2,-,TRBD1,TRBV2,TGTGCCAGCAGTGAATCAATGACAGGGCTTAGCTATGGCTACACCTTC,CASSESMTGLSYGYTF
TRBJ2-7,-,TRBD1,TRBV19,TGTGCCAGTAGTATGGAACAGGGGGCGCGATACGAGCAGTACTTC,CASSMEQGARYEQYF